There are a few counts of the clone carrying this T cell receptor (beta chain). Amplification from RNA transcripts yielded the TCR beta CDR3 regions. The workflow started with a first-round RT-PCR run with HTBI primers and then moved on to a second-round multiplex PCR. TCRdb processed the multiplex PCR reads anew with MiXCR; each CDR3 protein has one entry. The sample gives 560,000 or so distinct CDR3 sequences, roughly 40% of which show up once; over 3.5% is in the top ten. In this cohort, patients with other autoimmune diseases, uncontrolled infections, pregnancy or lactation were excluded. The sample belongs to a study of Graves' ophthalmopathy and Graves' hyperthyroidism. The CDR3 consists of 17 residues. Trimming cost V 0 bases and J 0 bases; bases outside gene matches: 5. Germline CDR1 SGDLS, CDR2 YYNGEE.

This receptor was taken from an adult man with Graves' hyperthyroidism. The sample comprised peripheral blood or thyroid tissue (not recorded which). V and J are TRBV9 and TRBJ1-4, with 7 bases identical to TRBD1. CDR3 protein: CASSVGRGGTTNEKLFF. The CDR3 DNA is TGTGCCAGCAGCGTAGGCAGGGGGGGTACAACTAATGAAAAACTGTTTTTT.